The entry below gives a single T cell receptor beta chain sequence along with its context. The antigen it recognizes is unknown. The record has no base qualities; no much larger clone is one base away. This entry belongs to a study of lymphopenia after photon versus proton radiotherapy (dated by TCRdb to about 2019). In the study overall: Photon and proton radiation therapy were compared by the study for their immunological effects in patients with gastrointestinal tumors who developed high-grade lymphopenia. The study was designed to characterize how the impact on the immune system differs between the two radiation modalities. The cohort included 15 to 20 patients with gastrointestinal tumors who developed lymphopenia after receiving either photon or proton therapy.

The method was the immunoSEQ multiplex PCR assay. Deep sequencing of rearranged TCR beta loci, alongside multiparametric flow cytometry, was used to profile T cell repertoires. TCRdb stores this immuneACCESS table with in-frame sequences only. Part of the clones is absent; in the studies checked, under half of the shortfall reflects unresolved V genes, and no reason is known for the rest. The sample table shows about 160,000 clones, and about nine tenths are seen once. The ten top clones hold around 4.5% of the sample. The study at large found these results: After the lymphocyte count nadir, photon-treated repertoires showed oligoclonal expansion, especially of CD8+ Temra cells, which drove the drop in diversity. Relative stability during treatment was observed in proton-treated patients, whereas loss of naive T cells and TCR diversity and gain of effector/memory populations were observed in photon-treated patients. Across the cohort, an inverse correlation was found between a larger post-nadir drop in TCR diversity and overall survival time among patients who died. The survival association was examined only in patients who died, and the authors described better survival with proton therapy as a possibility, not as a demonstrated result.

Including the terminal cysteine and phenylalanine, the CDR3 comprises 15 residues. The read is trimmed to its CDR3 DNA, 45 bases read in frame from base 1. The receptor chain draws on TRBV21-1 and TRBJ2-3; the D segment call TRBD2 is taken from the table without a DNA check. TRBV21-1 is flagged as a pseudogene. Sample: peripheral blood, taken from a patient treated with photon-based radiotherapy. The sequence came from a man aged 45-60 years with gastric cancer. The CDR3 protein is CASSKARLGGDTQYF. The nucleotide sequence reads as follows: TGTGCCAGCAGCAAAGCCAGGCTCGGGGGAGATACGCAGTATTTT.